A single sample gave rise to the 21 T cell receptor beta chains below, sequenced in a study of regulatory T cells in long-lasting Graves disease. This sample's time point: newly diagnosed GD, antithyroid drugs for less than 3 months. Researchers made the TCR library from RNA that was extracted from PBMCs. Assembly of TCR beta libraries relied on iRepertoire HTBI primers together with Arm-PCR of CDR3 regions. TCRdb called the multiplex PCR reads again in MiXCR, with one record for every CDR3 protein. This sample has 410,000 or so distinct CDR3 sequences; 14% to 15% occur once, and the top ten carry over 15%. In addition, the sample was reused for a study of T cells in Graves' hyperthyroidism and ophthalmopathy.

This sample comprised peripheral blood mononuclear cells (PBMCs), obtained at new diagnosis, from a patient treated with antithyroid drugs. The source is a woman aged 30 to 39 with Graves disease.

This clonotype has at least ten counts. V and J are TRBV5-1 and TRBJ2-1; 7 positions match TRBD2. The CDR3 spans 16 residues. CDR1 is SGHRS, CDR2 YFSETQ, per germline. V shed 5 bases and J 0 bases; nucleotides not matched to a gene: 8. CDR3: CASRDGAGSSYNEQFF. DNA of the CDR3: TGCGCCAGCAGAGACGGAGCGGGGAGCTCCTACAATGAGCAGTTCTTC.

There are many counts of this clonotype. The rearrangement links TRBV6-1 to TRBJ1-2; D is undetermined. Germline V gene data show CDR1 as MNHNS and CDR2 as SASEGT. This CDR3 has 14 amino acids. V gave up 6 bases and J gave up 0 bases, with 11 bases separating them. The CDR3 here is CASRRALANYGYTF. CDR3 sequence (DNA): TGTGCCAGCAGGAGGGCGCTAGCTAACTATGGCTACACCTTC.

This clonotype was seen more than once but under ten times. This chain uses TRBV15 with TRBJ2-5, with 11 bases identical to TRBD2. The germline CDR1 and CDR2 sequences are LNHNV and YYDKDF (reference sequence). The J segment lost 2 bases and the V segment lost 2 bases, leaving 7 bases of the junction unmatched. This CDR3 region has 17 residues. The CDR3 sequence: CATSRNGLAGLQETQYF. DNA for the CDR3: TGTGCCACCAGCAGAAATGGACTAGCGGGTTTACAAGAGACCCAGTACTTC.

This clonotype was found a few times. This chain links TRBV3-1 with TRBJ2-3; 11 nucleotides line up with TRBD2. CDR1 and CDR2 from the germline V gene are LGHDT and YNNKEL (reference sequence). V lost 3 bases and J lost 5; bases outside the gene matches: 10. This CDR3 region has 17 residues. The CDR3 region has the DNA TGTGCCAGCAGCCAGCCGGGGGGGCTAGCGGGAGGAGATACGCAGTATTTT. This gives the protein CASSQPGGLAGGDTQYF.

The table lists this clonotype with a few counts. The CDR3 sequence: CASSHSGSWTGELFF. The CDR3, as DNA: TGTGCCAGCAGCCATAGCGGGAGTTGGACCGGGGAGCTGTTTTTT. The chain combines TRBV13 with TRBJ2-2; 9 positions match TRBD2. V lost 5 bases, J lost 5 bases, and 6 bases stayed unmatched. CDR3 length: 15 residues. Germline-derived CDR1 and CDR2 are PRHDT and FYEKMQ (reference sequence).

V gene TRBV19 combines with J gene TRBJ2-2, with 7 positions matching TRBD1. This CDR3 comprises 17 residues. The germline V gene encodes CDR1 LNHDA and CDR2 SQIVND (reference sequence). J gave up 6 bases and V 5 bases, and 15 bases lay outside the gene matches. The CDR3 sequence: CASSGSTGAGGPGELFF. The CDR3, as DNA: TGTGCCAGTAGTGGGTCCACTGGGGCAGGGGGTCCCGGGGAGCTGTTTTTT.

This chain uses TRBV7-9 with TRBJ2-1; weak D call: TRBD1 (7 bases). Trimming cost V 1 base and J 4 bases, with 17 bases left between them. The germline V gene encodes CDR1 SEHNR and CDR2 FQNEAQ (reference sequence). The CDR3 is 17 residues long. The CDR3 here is CASSLGGGRAGYNEQFF. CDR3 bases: TGTGCCAGCAGCTTAGGAGGGGGCAGGGCGGGATACAATGAGCAGTTCTTC.

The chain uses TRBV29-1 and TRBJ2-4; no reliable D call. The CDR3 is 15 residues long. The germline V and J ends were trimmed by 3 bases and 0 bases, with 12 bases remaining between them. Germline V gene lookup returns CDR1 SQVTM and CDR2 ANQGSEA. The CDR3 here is CSVEDVDLAKNIQYF. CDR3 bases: TGCAGCGTTGAGGATGTTGACCTAGCCAAAAACATTCAGTACTTC. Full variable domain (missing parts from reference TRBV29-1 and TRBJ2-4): SAVISQKPSRDICQRGTSLTIQCQVDSQVTMMFWYRQQPGQSLTLIATANQGSEATYESGFVIDKFPISRPNLTFSTLTVSNMSPEDSSIYLCSVEDVDLAKNIQYFGAGTRLSVL.

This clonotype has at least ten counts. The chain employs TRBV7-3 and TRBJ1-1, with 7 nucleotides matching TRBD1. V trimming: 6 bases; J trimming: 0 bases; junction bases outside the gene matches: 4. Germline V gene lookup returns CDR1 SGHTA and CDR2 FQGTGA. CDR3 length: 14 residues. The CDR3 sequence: CASRRGGLNTEAFF. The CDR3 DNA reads TGTGCCAGCAGGCGAGGGGGCCTGAACACTGAAGCTTTCTTT.

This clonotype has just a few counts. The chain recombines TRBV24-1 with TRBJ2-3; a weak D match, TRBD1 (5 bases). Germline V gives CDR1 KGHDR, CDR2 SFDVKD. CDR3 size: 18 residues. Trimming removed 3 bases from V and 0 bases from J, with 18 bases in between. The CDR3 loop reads CATSDAGARITSTDTQYF. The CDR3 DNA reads TGTGCCACCAGTGATGCTGGGGCCAGGATCACTAGCACAGATACGCAGTATTTT.

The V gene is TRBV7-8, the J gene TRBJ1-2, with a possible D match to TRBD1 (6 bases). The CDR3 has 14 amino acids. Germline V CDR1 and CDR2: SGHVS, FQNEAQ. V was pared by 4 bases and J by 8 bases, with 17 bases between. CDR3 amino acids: CASSSTTRQVGYTF. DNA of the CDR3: TGTGCCAGCAGCTCCACAACTCGACAGGTCGGCTACACCTTC.

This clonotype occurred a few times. The CDR3 protein is CASSLVPGSYEQYF. CDR3 nucleotides: TGTGCCAGCAGCTTAGTTCCAGGGAGCTACGAGCAGTACTTC. J is TRBJ2-7 and V is TRBV7-2; D is perhaps TRBD1 or TRBD2 (5 bases each). Trimming cost V 1 base and J 3 bases, with 10 bases left between them. Germline V gene data show CDR1 as SGHTA and CDR2 as FQGNSA. The CDR3 sequence is 14 residues long.

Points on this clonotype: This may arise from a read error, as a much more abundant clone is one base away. CDR3 sequence reads: CVSSLGGDYYEQYF. CDR3 DNA sequence: TGTGTCAGCAGCTTAGGGGGGGATTACTACGAGCAGTACTTC. The rearrangement links TRBV11-2 to TRBJ2-7, with D perhaps TRBD2 (7 bases). The CDR3 covers 14 residues. Germline V gene sequence: CDR1 SGHAT, CDR2 FQNNGV.

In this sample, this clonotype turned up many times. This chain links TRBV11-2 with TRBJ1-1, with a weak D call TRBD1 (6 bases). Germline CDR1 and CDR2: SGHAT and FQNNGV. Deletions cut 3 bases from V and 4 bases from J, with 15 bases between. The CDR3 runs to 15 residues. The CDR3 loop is CASSFGGGTRTEAFF. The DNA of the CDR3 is TGTGCCAGCAGCTTTGGCGGGGGCACCCGCACTGAAGCTTTCTTT.

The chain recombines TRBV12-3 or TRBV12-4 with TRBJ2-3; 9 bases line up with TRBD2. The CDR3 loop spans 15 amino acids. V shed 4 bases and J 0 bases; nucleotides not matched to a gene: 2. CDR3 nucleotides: TGTGCCAGCAGTTGGACTAGCGAGAGCACAGATACGCAGTATTTT. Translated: CASSWTSESTDTQYF.

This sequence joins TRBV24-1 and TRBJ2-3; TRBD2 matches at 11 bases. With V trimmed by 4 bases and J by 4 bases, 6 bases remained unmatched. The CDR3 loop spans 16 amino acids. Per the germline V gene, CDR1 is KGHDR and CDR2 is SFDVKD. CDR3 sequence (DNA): TGTGCCACCAGTGACTTGACTAGCGGGAATGCAGATACGCAGTATTTT. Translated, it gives CATSDLTSGNADTQYF.

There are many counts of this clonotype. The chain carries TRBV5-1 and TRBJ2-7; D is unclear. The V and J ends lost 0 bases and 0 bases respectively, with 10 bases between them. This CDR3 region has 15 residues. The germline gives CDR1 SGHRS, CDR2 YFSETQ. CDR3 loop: CASSLVSRSSYEQYF. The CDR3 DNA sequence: TGCGCCAGCAGCTTGGTCAGCAGGTCCTCCTACGAGCAGTACTTC.

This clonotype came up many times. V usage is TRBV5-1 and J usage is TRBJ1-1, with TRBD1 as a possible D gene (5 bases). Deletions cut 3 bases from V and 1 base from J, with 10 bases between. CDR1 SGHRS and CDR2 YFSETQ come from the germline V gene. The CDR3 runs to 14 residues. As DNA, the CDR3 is TGCGCCAGCAGCTCCGACAGCCCGAACACTGAAGCTTTCTTT. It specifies CASSSDSPNTEAFF.

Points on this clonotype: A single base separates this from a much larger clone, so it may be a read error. CDR3 bases: TGTGCCACCAGCGCCTCTCCCACGGGCGGTGGCTACACCTTC. It yields the protein CATSASPTGGGYTF. V usage is TRBV24-1 and J usage is TRBJ2-4, with D uncertain. The J call is uncertain, as TRBJ1-2 better fits the DNA end. CDR3 length equals 14 residues. Germline assignment: CDR1 KGHDR and CDR2 SFDVKD.

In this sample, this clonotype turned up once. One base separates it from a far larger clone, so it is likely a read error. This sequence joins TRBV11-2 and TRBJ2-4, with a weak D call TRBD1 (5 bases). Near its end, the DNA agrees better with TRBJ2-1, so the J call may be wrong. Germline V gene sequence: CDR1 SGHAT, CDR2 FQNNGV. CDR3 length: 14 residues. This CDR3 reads CASSPKTETYEQFF. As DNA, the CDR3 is TGTGCCAGCAGCCCTAAGACAGAGACCTACGAGCAGTTCTTC.

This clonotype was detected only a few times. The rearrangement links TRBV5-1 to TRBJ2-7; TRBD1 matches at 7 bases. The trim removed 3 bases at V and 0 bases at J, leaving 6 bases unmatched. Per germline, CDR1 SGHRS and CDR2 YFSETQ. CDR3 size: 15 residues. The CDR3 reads CASSWTGDPSYEQYF. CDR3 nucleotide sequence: TGCGCCAGCAGCTGGACAGGAGATCCCTCCTACGAGCAGTACTTC.